What follows are 18 T cell receptor beta chains derived from one specimen sequenced in a study of T cell clones after liver transplantation. Assay used: immunoSEQ multiplex PCR; TCRdb lists only in-frame clones, some missing. The sample includes some 50,000 clones, 60% to 80% of them seen just once. The sequenced sample was CD4+ T cells from blood, obtained at the 22-month timepoint. The source of these receptors is a human patient who received a liver transplant. Some T cells may arise from the graft donor.

This chain joins TRBV20-1 and TRBJ2-7; no clear D gene. The CDR3 is 11 amino acids. Germline lookup yields CDR1 DFQATT and CDR2 SNEGSKA (reference sequence). Trimming pared 3 bases from V and 4 bases from J, leaving 7 bases between. CDR3 region: CSASNVYEQYF. The CDR3, as DNA: TGCAGTGCTAGTAACGTTTACGAGCAGTACTTC.

The chain joins TRBV5-4 to TRBJ1-1; 11 bases map to TRBD1. The J segment lost 10 bases and the V segment lost 4 bases, leaving 6 bases of the junction unmatched. Germline CDR1 is SGHNT and CDR2 is YYREEE (reference sequence). The CDR3 has 13 residues. CDR3 residues: CASSQPGQGVAFF. The DNA of the CDR3 is TGTGCCAGCAGCCAGCCGGGACAGGGGGTAGCTTTCTTT. Filled out from reference TRBV5-4 and TRBJ1-1, the complete variable domain reads ETGVTQSPTHLIKTRGQQVTLRCSSQSGHNTVSWYQQALGQGPQFIFQYYREEENGRGNFPPRFSGLQFPNYSSELNVNALELDDSALYLCASSQPGQGVAFFGQGTRLTVV.

Here the CDR3 reads CASSRRGWGPYEQYF. The CDR3 DNA reads TGTGCCAGCAGCCGCCGGGGGTGGGGGCCCTACGAGCAGTACTTC. This rearrangement joins TRBV28 to TRBJ2-7; D assignment may be TRBD1 or TRBD2 (6 bases each). CDR1 and CDR2 (germline): MDHEN, SYDVKM. V was shortened by 6 bases and J by 2 bases, with 17 bases between the two germline ends. The CDR3 has 15 residues.

The chain has TRBV2 and TRBJ2-7; no clear D. This CDR3 comprises 13 residues. V gave up 5 bases and J gave up 3 bases, with 11 bases separating them. In germline, CDR1 is SNHLY, CDR2 FYNNEI. Here the CDR3 reads CASSPTANYEQYF. The CDR3 DNA reads as TGTGCCAGCAGTCCAACGGCGAACTACGAGCAGTACTTC.

This clone was detected only once. The CDR3 is CSVGDPKNIQYF. The CDR3 DNA follows: TGCAGCGTAGGGGATCCCAAAAACATTCAGTACTTC. The genes are TRBV29-1 and TRBJ2-4, with D possibly TRBD1 on 5 matching bases. CDR3 length: 12 amino acids. V gave up 6 bases and J gave up 2 bases, with 8 bases separating them. Germline V gene sequence: CDR1 SQVTM, CDR2 ANQGSEA.

The chain uses TRBV5-1 and TRBJ2-2; the match to TRBD1 covers 10 bases. The germline CDR1 and CDR2 sequences are SGHRS and YFSETQ. This CDR3 is 15 amino acids long. Trimming at V came to 4 bases and at J to 5 bases, leaving 5 bases not matched to a gene. CDR3 amino acids: CASSVGQGKTGELFF. CDR3 coding DNA: TGCGCCAGCAGCGTGGGACAGGGGAAAACCGGGGAGCTGTTTTTT. Using reference TRBV5-1 and TRBJ2-2 for the parts outside the CDR3, the full variable domain is KAGVTQTPRYLIKTRGQQVTLSCSPISGHRSVSWYQQTPGQGLQFLFEYFSETQRNKGNFPGRFSGRQFSNSRSEMNVSTLELGDSALYLCASSVGQGKTGELFFGEGSRLTVL.

V gene TRBV28 combines with J gene TRBJ2-3; 11 bases are shared with TRBD1. V shed 5 bases and J 4 bases; nucleotides not matched to a gene: 8. The CDR3 runs to 16 residues. The germline CDR1 and CDR2 sequences are MDHEN and SYDVKM. The CDR3, as DNA: TGTGCCAGCAGTCTATTACCGGGACAGGGGGCAGATACGCAGTATTTT. Protein product: CASSLLPGQGADTQYF.

The V call is TRBV5-4, the J call TRBJ2-5, with a possible D match to TRBD1 (5 bases). Trimming took off 2 bases at V and 3 bases at J, with 8 bases between the two ends. The CDR3 length is 13 residues. Per germline, CDR1 SGHNT and CDR2 YYREEE (reference sequence). CDR3 in DNA: TGTGCCAGCAGCTTTATAGGGGAAGAGACCCAGTACTTC. Translation: CASSFIGEETQYF.

The chain couples TRBV5-1 to TRBJ2-7; D is possibly TRBD1 (6 bases). Trimming removed 3 bases from V and 2 bases from J, with 9 bases in between. The CDR3 is made up of 13 amino acids. Germline loops: CDR1 SGHRS, CDR2 YFSETQ. CDR3 in amino acids: CASSSGVAYEQYF. The CDR3 bases are TGCGCCAGCAGCTCAGGGGTCGCCTACGAGCAGTACTTC.

This rearrangement joins TRBV15 to TRBJ2-7; a weak D match, TRBD2 (5 bases). This CDR3 comprises 13 residues. Germline V gene sequence: CDR1 LNHNV, CDR2 YYDKDF (reference sequence). Deletions cut 6 bases from V and 0 bases from J, with 9 bases between. The CDR3 nucleotides are TGTGCCACCAGGCGGGTGAGCTCCTACGAGCAGTACTTC. It encodes CATRRVSSYEQYF. Full variable domain (remainder filled in from reference TRBV15 and TRBJ2-7): DAMVIQNPRYQVTQFGKPVTLSCSQTLNHNVMYWYQQKSSQAPKLLFHYYDKDFNNEADTPDNFQSRRPNTSFCFLDIRSPGLGDTAMYLCATRRVSSYEQYFGPGTRLTVT.

The V and J genes are TRBV28 and TRBJ1-1; D is unresolved. Germline loops: CDR1 MDHEN, CDR2 SYDVKM. The ends were cut back, 5 bases at V and 3 bases at J, with 13 bases in the middle. The CDR3 sequence is 14 residues long. The DNA for the CDR3 is TGTGCCAGCAGTGGAAATAAGTGGGACACTGAAGCTTTCTTT. It codes for CASSGNKWDTEAFF.

The chain couples TRBV11-2 to TRBJ1-6; TRBD1 is a possible D gene (5 bases). V was clipped by 6 bases and J by 6 bases, with 9 bases between them. This CDR3 is 13 amino acids long. Per germline, CDR1 SGHAT and CDR2 FQNNGV. As DNA, the CDR3 is TGTGCCAGCAGGGGGACCGTTAATTCACCCCTCCACTTT. Encoded protein: CASRGTVNSPLHF.

This clone has a handful of counts. The chain carries TRBV7-3 and TRBJ2-5; TRBD2 aligns across 11 bases. Germline V gives CDR1 SGHTA, CDR2 FQGTGA. The CDR3 consists of 17 residues. The J segment lost 2 bases and the V segment lost 2 bases, leaving 7 bases of the junction unmatched. In DNA, the CDR3 is TGTGCCAGCAGCTTAGGAGGGCCTAGCGGGGGGCAAGAGACCCAGTACTTC. Translated: CASSLGGPSGGQETQYF.

The chain recombines TRBV5-3 with TRBJ2-5; 9 bases match TRBD1. TRBV5-3 is identified as an open reading frame with a role that is uncertain. CDR3 size: 16 residues. The trim removed 8 bases at V and 3 bases at J, leaving 14 bases unmatched. The CDR3 protein is CARGQGDTILKETQYF. In DNA form, the CDR3 reads TGTGCCAGGGGACAGGGCGATACGATTTTAAAAGAGACCCAGTACTTC.

The V and J genes are TRBV19 and TRBJ2-3; D is unresolved. V was pared by 5 bases and J by 0 bases, with 12 bases between. Germline V gene lookup returns CDR1 LNHDA and CDR2 SQIVND (reference sequence). The CDR3 runs to 15 residues. The CDR3 region is CASSPTAESTDTQYF. CDR3 DNA: TGTGCCAGTAGTCCGACGGCCGAAAGCACAGATACGCAGTATTTT.

J is TRBJ1-5 and V is TRBV19; no reliable D call. With 5 bases removed from V and 3 bases from J, the gap between germline ends came to 8 bases. Germline lookup yields CDR1 LNHDA and CDR2 SQIVND (reference sequence). The CDR3 is 13 amino acids. The CDR3 protein is CASSPQINQPQHF. CDR3 sequence (DNA): TGTGCCAGTAGTCCGCAGATCAATCAGCCCCAGCATTTT.

This clone was counted only a few times. V usage is TRBV20-1 and J usage is TRBJ1-5; D gene uncertain. Germline-derived CDR1 and CDR2 are DFQATT and SNEGSKA (reference sequence). The ends were cut back, 3 bases at V and 5 bases at J, with 5 bases in the middle. This CDR3 region has 11 residues. CDR3 bases: TGCAGTGCTAGTACGGATCAGCCCCAGCATTTT. As protein: CSASTDQPQHF.

The chain employs TRBV6-5 and TRBJ2-3; D ambiguous. Looked up from germline, CDR1 is MNHEY and CDR2 is SVGAGI. This CDR3 region has 14 residues. V lost 4 bases and J lost 2, with 10 bases in between. This CDR3 is CASSLNGNTDTQYF. In DNA form, the CDR3 reads TGTGCCAGCAGTTTAAACGGAAACACAGATACGCAGTATTTT.